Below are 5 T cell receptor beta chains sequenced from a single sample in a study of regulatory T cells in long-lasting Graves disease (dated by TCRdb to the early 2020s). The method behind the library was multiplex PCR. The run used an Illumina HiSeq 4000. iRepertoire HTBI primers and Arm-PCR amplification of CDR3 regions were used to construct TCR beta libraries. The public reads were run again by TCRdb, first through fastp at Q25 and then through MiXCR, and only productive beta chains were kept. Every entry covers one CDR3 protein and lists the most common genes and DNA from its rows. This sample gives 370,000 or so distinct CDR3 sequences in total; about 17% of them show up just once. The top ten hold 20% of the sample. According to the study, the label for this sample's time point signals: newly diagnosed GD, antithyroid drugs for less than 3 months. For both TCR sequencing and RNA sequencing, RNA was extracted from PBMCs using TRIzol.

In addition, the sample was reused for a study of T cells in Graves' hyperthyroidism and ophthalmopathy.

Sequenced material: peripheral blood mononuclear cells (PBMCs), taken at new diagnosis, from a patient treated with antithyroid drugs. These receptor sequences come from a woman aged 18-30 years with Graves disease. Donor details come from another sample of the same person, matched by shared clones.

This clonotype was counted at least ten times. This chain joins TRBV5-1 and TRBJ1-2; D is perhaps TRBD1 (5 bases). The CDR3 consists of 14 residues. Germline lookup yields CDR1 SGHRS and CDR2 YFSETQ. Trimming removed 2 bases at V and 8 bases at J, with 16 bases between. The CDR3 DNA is TGCGCCAGCAGCTTCGAATCAGGGAATTTAGGCTACACCTTC. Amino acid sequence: CASSFESGNLGYTF.

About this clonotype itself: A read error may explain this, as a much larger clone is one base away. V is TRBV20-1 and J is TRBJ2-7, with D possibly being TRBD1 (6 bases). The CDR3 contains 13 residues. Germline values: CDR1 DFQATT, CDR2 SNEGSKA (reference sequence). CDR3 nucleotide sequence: TGCGGTGCTAGAGATGGGGGCCAGTACGAGCAGTACTTC. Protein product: CGARDGGQYEQYF.

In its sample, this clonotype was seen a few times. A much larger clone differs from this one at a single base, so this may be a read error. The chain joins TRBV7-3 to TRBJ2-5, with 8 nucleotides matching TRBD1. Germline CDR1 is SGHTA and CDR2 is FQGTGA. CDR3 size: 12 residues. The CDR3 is CAGSYTGGTQYF. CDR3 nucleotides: TGTGCCGGCAGCTACACAGGGGGGACCCAGTACTTC. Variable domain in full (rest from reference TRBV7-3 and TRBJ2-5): GAGVSQTPSNKVTEKGKYVELRCDPISGHTALYWYRQSLGQGPEFLIYFQGTGAADDSGLPNDRFFAVRPEGSVSTLKIQRTERGDSAVYLCAGSYTGGTQYFGPGTRLLVL.

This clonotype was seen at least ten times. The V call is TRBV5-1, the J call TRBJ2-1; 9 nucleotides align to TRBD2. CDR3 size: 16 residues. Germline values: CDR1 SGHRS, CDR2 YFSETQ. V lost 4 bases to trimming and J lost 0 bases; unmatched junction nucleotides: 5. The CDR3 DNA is TGCGCCAGCAGCGGTAGCGGGGGTAGCTCCTACAATGAGCAGTTCTTC. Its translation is CASSGSGGSSYNEQFF.

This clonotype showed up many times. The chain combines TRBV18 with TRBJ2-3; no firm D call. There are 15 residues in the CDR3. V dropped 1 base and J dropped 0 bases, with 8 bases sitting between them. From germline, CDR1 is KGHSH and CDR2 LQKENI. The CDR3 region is CASSPLIGSTDTQYF. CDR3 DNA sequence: TGTGCCAGCTCACCACTTATAGGGAGCACAGATACGCAGTATTTT. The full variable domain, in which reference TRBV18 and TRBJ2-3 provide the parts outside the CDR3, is NAGVMQNPRHLVRRRGQEARLRCSPMKGHSHVYWYRQLPEEGLKFMVYLQKENIIDESGMPKERFSAEFPKEGPSILRIQQVVRGDSAAYFCASSPLIGSTDTQYFGPGTRLTVL.